One and the same sample provided the 21 T cell receptor beta chains below, sequenced in a study of T cell responses to AZD1222 COVID-19 vaccine. Clones were sequenced by immunoSEQ multiplex PCR, and TCRdb holds only the in-frame ones, with some missing. The sample gives roughly 60,000 clones, over 65% of which show up once; over 3% is in the top ten. The starting material was peripheral blood, obtained 28 days after the second AZD1222 dose. These receptors originate from an adult who received the AZD1222 COVID-19 vaccine.

This chain connects TRBV11-2 to TRBJ1-6; D might be TRBD1 (5 bases). The CDR3 totals 14 residues. Germline assignment: CDR1 SGHAT and CDR2 FQNNGV. V lost 5 bases and J 4 bases, leaving 9 bases between the germline ends. CDR3 sequence (DNA): TGTGCCAGCAGCCCGGGACGGTATAATTCACCCCTCCACTTT. It encodes CASSPGRYNSPLHF.

As for this clone: Other DNA sequences of this sample code for an identical CDR3. The rearrangement uses TRBV7-2 and TRBJ1-1; D is undetermined. V was shortened by 1 base and J by 2 bases, with 5 bases between the two germline ends. This CDR3 is 13 amino acids long. Germline V gives CDR1 SGHTA, CDR2 FQGNSA. CDR3 region: CASSLEGNTEAFF. CDR3 nucleotide sequence: TGTGCCAGCAGCTTAGAGGGAAACACTGAAGCTTTCTTT.

This chain links TRBV5-1 with TRBJ2-7, with D tentatively TRBD1 or TRBD2 (5 bases each). Germline V lookup: CDR1 SGHRS, CDR2 YFSETQ. V gave up 6 bases and J gave up 2 bases, with 15 bases separating them. The CDR3 has 14 residues. CDR3 sequence reads: CASNPGGGTYEQYF. The CDR3, as DNA: TGCGCCAGCAACCCGGGTGGGGGAACCTACGAGCAGTACTTC.

The gene calls are TRBV13 and TRBJ1-5; D unclear. With 5 bases removed from V and 9 bases from J, the gap between germline ends came to 14 bases. CDR3 size: 13 residues. Germline lookup yields CDR1 PRHDT and CDR2 FYEKMQ (reference sequence). CDR3 nucleotide sequence: TGTGCCAGCAGCGCCGAAAGAAAAGGGCCCCAGCATTTT. Amino acids: CASSAERKGPQHF.

This chain links TRBV4-2 with TRBJ1-3; D is uncertain. Deletions cut 0 bases from V and 0 bases from J, with 12 bases between. Germline loops: CDR1 LGHNA, CDR2 YNFKEQ. The CDR3 loop spans 17 amino acids. The CDR3 here is CASSQDPRVDSGNTIYF. CDR3 in DNA: TGTGCCAGCAGCCAAGATCCAAGGGTAGACTCTGGAAACACCATATATTTT.

This chain links TRBV4-3 with TRBJ1-2; D uncertain. Germline loops: CDR1 LGHNA, CDR2 YSLEER. Trimming stripped 3 bases from V and 2 bases from J, with 13 bases between. The CDR3 has 15 residues. Here the CDR3 reads CASSHPPKINYGYTF. CDR3 nucleotides: TGCGCCAGCAGCCACCCCCCCAAGATCAACTATGGCTACACCTTC.

The chain has TRBV6-1 and TRBJ2-7; 14 bases match TRBD2. The CDR3 contains 20 residues. Per the germline V gene, CDR1 is MNHNS and CDR2 is SASEGT. The J segment lost 2 bases and the V segment lost 1 base, leaving 13 bases of the junction unmatched. CDR3 nucleotides: TGTGCCAGCAGTGAAGAATTTGGGGGACTAGCGGGGGCCGAGACCTACGAGCAGTACTTC. Residues: CASSEEFGGLAGAETYEQYF.

The chain recombines TRBV5-1 with TRBJ2-3; 9 nucleotides match TRBD2. The CDR3 sequence is 15 residues long. V lost 4 bases and J lost 4; bases outside the gene matches: 7. CDR1 SGHRS and CDR2 YFSETQ come from the germline V gene. The CDR3 region is CASSVSGGVADTQYF. The CDR3 nucleotides are TGCGCCAGCAGCGTTAGCGGGGGTGTTGCAGATACGCAGTATTTT.

The chain couples TRBV19 to TRBJ1-2; 7 bases are shared with TRBD1. Trimming cost V 5 bases and J 4 bases; bases outside gene matches: 10. This CDR3 region has 15 residues. Germline assignment: CDR1 LNHDA and CDR2 SQIVND (reference sequence). The CDR3 region has the DNA TGTGCCAGTAGTTCGACTCCAGGGGGTGGCTATGGCTACACCTTC. It translates to CASSSTPGGGYGYTF.

The rearrangement joins TRBV28 to TRBJ1-2; TRBD1 aligns across 8 bases. The length of the CDR3 is 13 residues. The germline gives CDR1 MDHEN, CDR2 SYDVKM. V was clipped by 5 bases and J by 5 bases; unmatched bases: 4. CDR3: CASSPGGPYGYTF. The DNA for the CDR3 is TGTGCCAGCAGTCCAGGGGGCCCTTATGGCTACACCTTC.

V usage is TRBV13 and J usage is TRBJ2-7; D might be TRBD1 (8 bases). In germline, CDR1 is PRHDT, CDR2 FYEKMQ (reference sequence). The length of the CDR3 is 14 residues. Trimming took 4 bases from V and 7 from J, leaving 17 bases between them. CDR3 protein: CASSYRGGLGEQYF. CDR3 coding DNA: TGTGCCAGCAGCTACAGGGGGGGTTTAGGAGAGCAGTACTTC. Based on the CDR3 plus reference TRBV13 and TRBJ2-7, the full variable domain is AAGVIQSPRHLIKEKRETATLKCYPIPRHDTVYWYQQGPGQDPQFLISFYEKMQSDKGSIPDRFSAQQFSDYHSELNMSSLELGDSALYFCASSYRGGLGEQYFGPGTRLTVT.

The chain has TRBV21-1 and TRBJ2-7; TRBD1, the table's D call, was not compared with the DNA. TRBV21-1 is a pseudogene locus. The CDR3 is made up of 16 amino acids. The CDR3 sequence: CASRDLRGRIPYEQYF. In nucleotides, the CDR3 is TGTGCCAGCAGGGACCTCAGGGGGAGGATTCCCTACGAGCAGTACTTC.

This chain uses TRBV7-2 with TRBJ1-1; D not certain. The CDR3 spans 12 residues. Trimming removed 6 bases at V and 4 bases at J, with 9 bases between. CDR1 SGHTA and CDR2 FQGNSA come from the germline V gene. The CDR3 reads CASSPTGTEAFF. The CDR3 bases are TGTGCCAGCAGTCCTACGGGCACTGAAGCTTTCTTT. The full variable domain, rest sourced from reference TRBV7-2 and TRBJ1-1, is GAGVSQSPSNKVTEKGKDVELRCDPISGHTALYWYRQSLGQGLEFLIYFQGNSAPDKSGLPSDRFSAERTGGSVSTLTIQRTQQEDSAVYLCASSPTGTEAFFGQGTRLTVV.

The rearrangement links TRBV5-1 to TRBJ2-2; D remains ambiguous. Deletions cut 4 bases from V and 7 bases from J, with 17 bases between. The CDR3 totals 15 residues. Germline CDR1 reads SGHRS; CDR2 reads YFSETQ. CDR3 sequence reads: CASSRDRKGHGELFF. In DNA, the CDR3 is TGCGCCAGCAGCAGGGATCGGAAAGGGCACGGGGAGCTGTTTTTT.

V gene TRBV2 combines with J gene TRBJ2-3; 9 bases line up with TRBD1. The CDR3 length is 14 residues. In germline, CDR1 is SNHLY, CDR2 FYNNEI. Unmatched junction bases numbered 5, after V lost 6 bases and J lost 4 bases. The CDR3: CASRRTGDADTQYF. CDR3 bases: TGTGCCAGCAGGCGGACAGGGGATGCAGATACGCAGTATTTT.

The CDR3 loop is CASGRGGQSNQPQHF. CDR3 nucleotide sequence: TGTGCCAGCGGGAGGGGAGGGCAGAGCAATCAGCCCCAGCATTTT. The chain links TRBV28 to TRBJ1-5; TRBD1 might be the D (5 bases). Germline V gene data show CDR1 as MDHEN and CDR2 as SYDVKM. This CDR3 region has 15 residues. V was trimmed by 8 bases and J by 1 base, leaving 15 bases between them. Full variable domain (remainder filled in from reference TRBV28 and TRBJ1-5): DVKVTQSSRYLVKRTGEKVFLECVQDMDHENMFWYRQDPGLGLRLIYFSYDVKMKEKGDIPEGYSVSREKKERFSLILESASTNQTSMYLCASGRGGQSNQPQHFGDGTRLSIL.

The gene calls are TRBV7-8 and TRBJ1-4; D possibly corresponds to TRBD1 (5 bases). CDR1 is SGHVS, CDR2 FQNEAQ, per germline. The CDR3 is 15 amino acids. The ends were cut back, 5 bases at V and 7 bases at J, with 17 bases in the middle. CDR3 DNA sequence: TGTGCCAGCAGCCCCGGGGCCAGGGTTGGTGAAAAACTGTTTTTT. Protein: CASSPGARVGEKLFF.

The genes are TRBV2 and TRBJ2-1, with TRBD1 matching 9 bases. CDR1 and CDR2 from the germline V gene are SNHLY and FYNNEI. CDR3 length: 16 amino acids. With 2 bases clipped from V and 7 bases from J, the junction kept 9 bases outside the gene matches. CDR3 region: CASSEWAGQGLNEQFF. CDR3 in DNA: TGTGCCAGCAGTGAATGGGCGGGACAGGGCCTTAATGAGCAGTTCTTC.

This clone was detected a few times. CDR3: CATSRDIDYEQYF. The CDR3 DNA sequence: TGTGCCACCAGCAGAGATATAGACTACGAGCAGTACTTC. This chain connects TRBV15 to TRBJ2-7; unclear D gene. Per the germline V gene, CDR1 is LNHNV and CDR2 is YYDKDF (reference sequence). V lost 0 bases and J lost 3, with 6 bases in between. The CDR3 runs to 13 residues.

J is TRBJ1-1 and V is TRBV5-1; 9 nucleotides match TRBD1. This CDR3 is built from 16 residues. Germline assignment: CDR1 SGHRS and CDR2 YFSETQ. The V gene end was trimmed by 4 bases and the J gene end by 0 bases; junction bases not matched to a gene: 7. CDR3 in DNA: TGCGCCAGCAGCCTGCGGACAGGGGCCCTGAACACTGAAGCTTTCTTT. This sequence encodes CASSLRTGALNTEAFF.

The gene calls are TRBV7-8 and TRBJ2-7; 8 bases are a match to TRBD1. Germline CDR1 SGHVS, CDR2 FQNEAQ. The CDR3 contains 17 residues. V was pared by 2 bases and J by 0 bases, with 9 bases of the junction left unmatched. CDR3 nucleotides: TGTGCCAGCAGCTTAAGGGTGTCCGGACAGGGCTCCTACGAGCAGTACTTC. Protein product: CASSLRVSGQGSYEQYF.